This TCR beta chain was retrieved from a study of T cells in Graves' hyperthyroidism and ophthalmopathy. The source material, RNA transcripts, was used to amplify TCR beta CDR3 regions. During a first-round RT-PCR of the TCR CDR3, the HTBI primer set was used. TCRdb recomputed calls from the multiplex PCR reads with MiXCR, one row per CDR3 protein. The sample includes hundreds of thousands of distinct CDR3 sequences, less than 20% of them seen just once. The CDR3 contains 15 residues. Trimming stripped 5 bases from V and 5 bases from J, with 18 bases between. The V gene's germline CDR1 is SGHAT and CDR2 FQNNGV. This clonotype has just a few counts.

The chain has TRBV11-2 and TRBJ2-5; D possibly uses TRBD1 or TRBD2 (7 bases each). The sequencing sample was made of blood. The source of this sequence is a man aged 40-55 years with Graves' ophthalmopathy. CDR3 coding DNA: TGTGCCAGCAGCGTAGGGGGCGGGAGTCATGAGACCCAGTACTTC. As protein: CASSVGGGSHETQYF.